This T cell receptor beta chain was retrieved from a study of T-cell memory formation after mild COVID-19. About the research overall: In these data, TCR clusters were largely donor specific.

TCRdb analysed the 5' RACE reads with MiXCR anew, one entry per CDR3 protein. The profile covers about 430,000 distinct CDR3 sequences, with less than 25% appearing a single time and around 8.7% taken by the ten largest. Germline V CDR1 and CDR2: SGHAT, FQNNGV. V gave up 3 bases and J gave up 5 bases, with 12 bases separating them. CDR3 length: 14 residues. This clonotype was obtained from an adult woman who had mild COVID-19 (a few samples of this study predate the infection). Cell type and time point are not known. Material: PBMCs or a T cell subset sorted from them (not recorded which). The chain is built from TRBV11-2 and TRBJ2-3; D gene unclear. The CDR3 DNA reads as TGTGCCAGCAGCTTTTTGTCTCCGGGAGATACGCAGTATTTT. This sequence encodes CASSFLSPGDTQYF.